Each of the 30 T cell receptor beta chains below was sequenced from the same sample in a study of cytomegalovirus exposure and HLA in healthy donors. 60 Vbeta and 13 Jbeta primers were used in PCR. TCRdb keeps only in-frame clones here, not all; method: immunoSEQ multiplex PCR. The table lists about 130,000 clones, around four fifths of them singletons. Input material: PBMCs. Receptor source: a man aged 18 to 29 in good health and CMV-seropositive.

The chain recombines TRBV5-1 with TRBJ2-3, with D unclear. Germline V gives CDR1 SGHRS, CDR2 YFSETQ. Between the trimmed V and J ends, which lost 7 bases and 4 bases, there was a span of 7 bases. The CDR3 covers 11 residues. The CDR3 nucleotides are TGCGCCAGCGGCGCGGCAGATACGCAGTATTTT. The encoded protein is CASGAADTQYF. The full variable domain, its missing parts supplied by reference TRBV5-1 and TRBJ2-3, is KAGVTQTPRYLIKTRGQQVTLSCSPISGHRSVSWYQQTPGQGLQFLFEYFSETQRNKGNFPGRFSGRQFSNSRSEMNVSTLELGDSALYLCASGAADTQYFGPGTRLTVL.

Worth noting for this clone: Compared with germline, one end of the junction differs, possibly owing to a read error. V gene TRBV10-3 combines with J gene TRBJ1-5; possible D gene TRBD1, 6 bases. Germline CDR1 ENHRY, CDR2 SYGVKD. CDR3 length equals 15 residues. The CDR3 coding sequence is TGTGCCATCAGCGAGTCACAGGGTGGTGATCAGCCCCAGCATTTT. Its translation: CAISESQGGDQPQHF.

The chain combines TRBV10-2 with TRBJ2-5, with no clear D. Germline lookup yields CDR1 WSHSY and CDR2 SAAADI. CDR3 size: 12 residues. V dropped 4 bases and J dropped 3 bases, with 6 bases sitting between them. This chain's CDR3 is CASSGRKETQYF. CDR3 nucleotides: TGCGCCAGCAGTGGCAGGAAAGAGACCCAGTACTTC.

This clone was detected only a few times. The chain uses TRBV27 and TRBJ2-7; D may be TRBD1 (5 bases). This CDR3 region has 13 residues. V was pared by 1 base and J by 4 bases, with 8 bases between. The germline gives CDR1 MNHEY, CDR2 SMNVEV (reference sequence). The CDR3 spells CASSLYRGYEQYF. Here the CDR3 DNA reads TGTGCCAGCAGTTTATATAGGGGATACGAGCAGTACTTC.

The rearrangement links TRBV30 to TRBJ2-7, with D unresolved. The V gene's germline CDR1 is GTSNPN and CDR2 SVGIG (reference sequence). The V and J ends lost 1 base and 2 bases respectively, with 9 bases between them. The CDR3 is 13 amino acids. CDR3 residues: CAWSADGPYEQYF. Written as DNA, the CDR3 is TGTGCCTGGAGTGCCGATGGCCCCTACGAGCAGTACTTC.

The chain couples TRBV5-4 to TRBJ1-3; the D gene is possibly TRBD1 (6 bases). The CDR3 runs to 14 residues. Germline assignment: CDR1 SGHNT and CDR2 YYREEE (reference sequence). V gave up 4 bases and J gave up 2 bases, with 10 bases separating them. CDR3 protein: CASSEGGAGNTIYF. DNA for the CDR3: TGTGCCAGCAGCGAAGGGGGAGCTGGAAACACCATATATTTT.

The rearrangement links TRBV6-1 to TRBJ2-7; 10 bases align to TRBD2. The V segment lost 2 bases and the J segment 2 bases; nucleotides outside the gene matches: 3. In germline, CDR1 is MNHNS, CDR2 SASEGT. The CDR3 totals 15 residues. The CDR3 is CASSEPTSGAYEQYF. CDR3 DNA sequence: TGTGCCAGCAGTGAACCAACTAGCGGGGCCTACGAGCAGTACTTC.

This clone was seen at least ten times. The chain employs TRBV6-4 and TRBJ2-3; 8 nucleotides line up with TRBD2. Losses at the gene ends were 0 bases for V and 4 bases for J; bases not matched to a gene: 6. This CDR3 region has 16 residues. Germline assignment: CDR1 MRHNA and CDR2 SNTAGT. The CDR3 DNA follows: TGTGCCAGCAGTGACTCCCCCGGGGGGGGTTCAGATACGCAGTATTTT. It specifies CASSDSPGGGSDTQYF.

This clone has a single count. The chain carries TRBV6-1 and TRBJ1-5, with no clear D. The CDR3 has 15 amino acids. Germline CDR1 is MNHNS and CDR2 is SASEGT. V gave up 3 bases and J gave up 0 bases, with 9 bases separating them. CDR3 coding DNA: TGTGCCAGCAGTGACAGTCGATTTAGCAATCAGCCCCAGCATTTT. Translated: CASSDSRFSNQPQHF.

J is TRBJ2-2 and V is TRBV7-3, with a possible D match to TRBD2 (7 bases). The length of the CDR3 is 15 residues. Germline V gives CDR1 SGHTA, CDR2 FQGTGA. V lost 3 bases, J lost 2 bases, and 10 bases lay in between. Written as DNA, the CDR3 is TGTGCCAGCAGCTTGGGGGGGGGCAACACCGGGGAGCTGTTTTTT. Its protein is CASSLGGGNTGELFF.

Details on this clone: A read error may produce the germline difference seen at one junction end. This rearrangement joins TRBV7-3 to TRBJ2-5; 7 bases map to TRBD2. The CDR3 is made up of 13 amino acids. Germline loops: CDR1 SGHTA, CDR2 FQGTGA. CDR3 DNA sequence: TGTGCCAGCGGATCGGCGGGGGAAGAGAGCCAGTACTTC. Translating it yields CASGSAGEESQYF.

The gene calls are TRBV18 and TRBJ1-2; 7 nucleotides match TRBD1. Losses at the gene ends were 3 bases for V and 5 bases for J; bases not matched to a gene: 3. CDR1 is KGHSH, CDR2 LQKENI, per germline. The CDR3 totals 13 residues. The CDR3 sequence is CASSPGTAYGYTF. In nucleotides, the CDR3 is TGTGCCAGCTCACCCGGGACAGCTTATGGCTACACCTTC. Full variable domain (remainder filled in from reference TRBV18 and TRBJ1-2): NAGVMQNPRHLVRRRGQEARLRCSPMKGHSHVYWYRQLPEEGLKFMVYLQKENIIDESGMPKERFSAEFPKEGPSILRIQQVVRGDSAAYFCASSPGTAYGYTFGSGTRLTVV.

This sequence joins TRBV23-1 and TRBJ2-4, with TRBD1 as a possible D gene (6 bases). TRBV23-1 is assigned to the ORF class and has an uncertain function. V was shortened by 0 bases and J by 2 bases, with 20 bases between the two germline ends. The CDR3 extends over 19 amino acids. CDR3 nucleotides: TGCGCCAGCAGTCAATCGGTACCGGACAGTAGTAAATCCAAAAACATTCAGTACTTC. Translated: CASSQSVPDSSKSKNIQYF.

The chain joins TRBV19 to TRBJ2-3; D remains ambiguous. The CDR3 runs to 12 residues. Deletions cut 5 bases from V and 5 bases from J, with 8 bases between. The germline V gene encodes CDR1 LNHDA and CDR2 SQIVND (reference sequence). CDR3 amino acids: CASSQARDTQYF. The DNA of the CDR3 is TGTGCCAGTAGTCAAGCGCGAGATACGCAGTATTTT.

The chain links TRBV19 to TRBJ1-2; no clear D gene. Germline V gene lookup returns CDR1 LNHDA and CDR2 SQIVND (reference sequence). The CDR3 contains 13 residues. V lost 8 bases and J lost 1, with 11 bases in between. The CDR3 coding sequence is TGTGCCAGTTCTAACTATGATAACTATGGCTACACCTTC. This gives the protein CASSNYDNYGYTF.

In the case of this clone: One end of the junction fails to match germline, which may point to a read error. The chain combines TRBV7-9 with TRBJ1-5, with D possibly being TRBD1 (5 bases). CDR1 SEHNR and CDR2 FQNEAQ come from the germline V gene (reference sequence). The CDR3 is made up of 13 amino acids. The CDR3 region has the DNA TGTTCCAGCAGCTTAGTAGGGGTAGAGCCCCAGCATTTT. This encodes CSSSLVGVEPQHF.

The CDR3 sequence is CASSLEDSYEQYF. The CDR3 DNA follows: TGTGCCAGCAGCTTAGAAGACAGCTACGAGCAGTACTTC. The chain combines TRBV11-3 with TRBJ2-7; D might be TRBD1 (5 bases). Between the trimmed V and J ends, which lost 0 bases and 3 bases, there was a span of 6 bases. The CDR3 totals 13 residues. CDR1 is SGHNT and CDR2 is YENEEA in the germline V gene.

The chain employs TRBV6-1 and TRBJ1-1, with a tentative D call TRBD1 (6 bases). Germline V CDR1 and CDR2: MNHNS, SASEGT. This CDR3 contains 15 residues. Trimming pared 3 bases from V and 5 bases from J, leaving 16 bases between. This chain's CDR3 is CASSDRGPYATEAFF. Written as DNA, the CDR3 is TGTGCCAGCAGTGACAGGGGCCCCTATGCTACTGAAGCTTTCTTT.

V is TRBV7-3 and J is TRBJ2-5; TRBD2 matches at 16 bases. Germline V CDR1 and CDR2: SGHTA, FQGTGA. Trimming cost V 0 bases and J 6 bases; bases outside gene matches: 1. This CDR3 is 16 amino acids long. CDR3 sequence reads: CASSLTGLAGGKTQYF. CDR3 DNA: TGTGCCAGCAGCTTAACGGGACTAGCGGGGGGGAAGACCCAGTACTTC.

The rearrangement joins TRBV6-5 to TRBJ2-7, with 9 bases lining up with TRBD1. Germline V lookup: CDR1 MNHEY, CDR2 SVGAGI. Losses at the gene ends were 1 base for V and 2 bases for J; bases not matched to a gene: 0. The CDR3 covers 14 residues. CDR3 region: CASSYWDRAYEQYF. The DNA for the CDR3 is TGTGCCAGCAGTTACTGGGACAGGGCCTACGAGCAGTACTTC.

This chain joins TRBV10-3 and TRBJ2-7; 11 bases are a match to TRBD1. Per the germline V gene, CDR1 is ENHRY and CDR2 is SYGVKD. The CDR3 totals 13 residues. The V and J ends lost 10 bases and 5 bases, in that order; junction bases with no gene match: 7. CDR3 sequence reads: CATLDRGLDEQYF. DNA for the CDR3: TGTGCCACCCTGGACAGGGGGCTAGACGAGCAGTACTTC.

This clone was found once. The chain links TRBV7-8 to TRBJ2-1, with 15 bases identical to TRBD2. V lost 4 bases, J lost 7 bases, and 5 bases stayed unmatched. CDR1 and CDR2 (germline): SGHVS, FQNEAQ. This CDR3 has 16 residues. The chain's CDR3 is CASSWGLAGGRNEQFF. The CDR3 DNA sequence: TGTGCCAGCAGCTGGGGACTAGCGGGGGGTCGTAATGAGCAGTTCTTC.

This chain connects TRBV27 to TRBJ2-7, with TRBD1 identical over 7 bases. Looked up from germline, CDR1 is MNHEY and CDR2 is SMNVEV (reference sequence). The CDR3 spans 13 residues. The V and J ends lost 5 bases and 5 bases, in that order; junction bases with no gene match: 6. The CDR3 reads CASSINRGNEQYF. The CDR3 DNA is TGTGCCAGCAGTATTAACAGGGGCAACGAGCAGTACTTC.

The chain couples TRBV7-2 to TRBJ2-7, with D possibly matching TRBD1 (5 bases). The CDR3 spans 15 residues. Germline values: CDR1 SGHTA, CDR2 FQGNSA. Trimming stripped 2 bases from V and 6 bases from J, with 17 bases between. The CDR3 sequence is CASSLRGQVRIEQYF. In nucleotides, the CDR3 is TGTGCCAGCAGCTTAAGGGGTCAGGTCAGGATCGAGCAGTACTTC. The variable domain in full, with the rest retrieved from reference TRBV7-2 and TRBJ2-7, is GAGVSQSPSNKVTEKGKDVELRCDPISGHTALYWYRQSLGQGLEFLIYFQGNSAPDKSGLPSDRFSAERTGGSVSTLTIQRTQQEDSAVYLCASSLRGQVRIEQYFGPGTRLTVT.

The chain is built from TRBV10-3 and TRBJ1-2; 7 positions agree with TRBD1. The germline gives CDR1 ENHRY, CDR2 SYGVKD. J was trimmed by 8 bases and V by 8 bases; bases with no gene match: 20. This CDR3 is built from 16 residues. CDR3 bases: TGTGCCATCCCTCGGGATGTGGGACTGACAGGGAGAGGCTACACCTTC. Residues: CAIPRDVGLTGRGYTF.

The chain joins TRBV7-9 to TRBJ1-1; D is undetermined. Trimming shortened V by 5 bases and J by 11 bases, and 15 bases separated the two germline ends. This CDR3 spans 12 amino acids. Looked up from germline, CDR1 is SEHNR and CDR2 is FQNEAQ (reference sequence). In DNA form, the CDR3 reads TGTGCCAGCAGCGGAACAGTGTCGTGGGCTTTCTTT. Translation: CASSGTVSWAFF.

V usage is TRBV27 and J usage is TRBJ1-5; 7 positions match TRBD1. CDR3 length: 14 amino acids. With 1 base clipped from V and 7 bases from J, the junction kept 4 bases outside the gene matches. Germline-derived CDR1 and CDR2 are MNHEY and SMNVEV (reference sequence). The CDR3 sequence: CASSLLTGAQPQHF. In nucleotides, the CDR3 is TGTGCCAGCAGTTTATTAACAGGGGCCCAGCCCCAGCATTTT.

The rearrangement uses TRBV4-1 and TRBJ2-1; D possibly corresponds to TRBD1 (5 bases). Germline V gives CDR1 MGHRA, CDR2 YSYEKL. Trimming stripped 2 bases from V and 0 bases from J, with 8 bases between. This CDR3 is built from 15 residues. CDR3 nucleotides: TGCGCCAGCAGCCAATTAGACAGCTCCTACAATGAGCAGTTCTTC. This translates into CASSQLDSSYNEQFF.

CDR3 residues: CASSQVGSPSYEQYF. The CDR3, as DNA: TGCGCCAGCAGCCAAGTGGGCAGTCCTTCCTACGAGCAGTACTTC. The rearrangement joins TRBV4-1 to TRBJ2-7; D is undetermined. Germline V gene sequence: CDR1 MGHRA, CDR2 YSYEKL. This CDR3 contains 15 residues. V was shortened by 1 base and J by 1 base, with 11 bases between the two germline ends.

This clone was found once. The chain has TRBV7-8 and TRBJ1-1; weak D call: TRBD1 (5 bases). Germline loops: CDR1 SGHVS, CDR2 FQNEAQ. Trimming shortened V by 5 bases and J by 1 base, and 11 bases separated the two germline ends. This CDR3 is 14 amino acids long. The CDR3 here is CASSGREGNTEAFF. The CDR3 DNA sequence: TGTGCCAGCAGCGGCAGGGAGGGGAACACTGAAGCTTTCTTT.